This entry describes one T cell receptor beta chain. Its antigen is undetermined. Primers for the PCR totalled 60 Vbeta and 13 Jbeta. Data came from immunoSEQ multiplex PCR; TCRdb stores just in-frame clones and leaves some out. The sample has some 190,000 clones; 75% to 85% are singletons. The data originate from a study of cytomegalovirus exposure and HLA in healthy donors. Study-wide findings and caveats: Association of a missense DCLRE1C variant with TCR beta V- and J-gene trimming was reported in a later analysis. The number of N-insertions in an Asian-associated ancestry cluster was reportedly below the approximately 680-donor mean in a later analysis.

Germline-derived CDR1 and CDR2 are SGHTA and FQGNSA. This CDR3 is 15 amino acids long. With 5 bases clipped from V and 1 base from J, the junction kept 3 bases outside the gene matches. V usage is TRBV7-2 and J usage is TRBJ1-5; 9 positions match TRBD1. Sequenced material: PBMCs. The sequence derives from a woman in her 30s in good health and CMV-seropositive. The CDR3 loop is CASSGGTGSNQPQHF. The CDR3 nucleotides read TGTGCCAGCAGCGGCGGGACAGGGAGCAATCAGCCCCAGCATTTT.